One sample yielded the 5 T cell receptor beta chains listed below, sequenced in a study of blood T cell repertoires in COVID-19. Here immunoSEQ multiplex PCR was the method, and the copy in TCRdb shows in-frame clones only, minus some. The data show over 35,000 clones, 65% to 85% seen once. The sample was peripheral blood. Source of these receptors: a man between 35 and 55 years old with active or convalescent COVID-19.

The chain combines TRBV4-1 with TRBJ1-4; unclear D gene. This CDR3 comprises 16 residues. Trimming took off 0 bases at V and 11 bases at J, with 19 bases between the two ends. CDR1 and CDR2 (germline): MGHRA, YSYEKL. The CDR3 sequence is CASSQEGEFPTGKLFF. The CDR3 bases are TGCGCCAGCAGCCAAGAGGGAGAGTTCCCTACGGGGAAACTGTTTTTT.

This chain joins TRBV29-1 and TRBJ2-7; the match to TRBD1 covers 10 bases. Per germline, CDR1 SQVTM and CDR2 ANQGSEA. The CDR3 spans 15 residues. V lost 7 bases to trimming and J lost 3 bases; unmatched junction nucleotides: 12. The CDR3 bases are TGCAGCGCGGGTGGAGGACAGGGGGAGCGCTACGAGCAGTACTTC. This sequence encodes CSAGGGQGERYEQYF.

This chain joins TRBV5-4 and TRBJ2-7; weak D call: TRBD2 (5 bases). V dropped 4 bases and J dropped 0 bases, with 8 bases sitting between them. The CDR3 length is 13 residues. Germline CDR1 SGHNT, CDR2 YYREEE (reference sequence). The CDR3 DNA is TGTGCCAGCAGCCACGACTACTCCTACGAGCAGTACTTC. This codes for CASSHDYSYEQYF.

J is TRBJ1-3 and V is TRBV18, with a possible D match to TRBD1 (5 bases). Germline lookup yields CDR1 KGHSH and CDR2 LQKENI. Trimming stripped 0 bases from V and 3 bases from J, with 12 bases between. This CDR3 has 16 residues. The CDR3 DNA follows: TGTGCCAGCTCACCACCGTCCGGGACTATTGGAAACACCATATATTTT. Protein sequence: CASSPPSGTIGNTIYF.

The J gene is TRBJ1-5, the V gene TRBV2; 12 positions match TRBD1. CDR1 and CDR2 from the germline V gene are SNHLY and FYNNEI. V shed 6 bases and J 6 bases; nucleotides not matched to a gene: 6. The CDR3 has 15 amino acids. The CDR3 loop reads CASRPGQGALQPQHF. DNA of the CDR3: TGTGCCAGCAGGCCGGGACAGGGGGCACTTCAGCCCCAGCATTTT. Together with reference TRBV2 and TRBJ1-5, the CDR3 gives the full variable domain: EPEVTQTPSHQVTQMGQEVILRCVPISNHLYFYWYRQILGQKVEFLVSFYNNEISEKSEIFDDQFSVERPDGSNFTLKIRSTKLEDSAMYFCASRPGQGALQPQHFGDGTRLSIL.